These 31 T cell receptor beta chains came from one sample sequenced in a study of TIL therapy for anti-PD-1-resistant metastatic lung cancer. The libraries were made with immunoSEQ v3. The table came from immunoSEQ multiplex PCR; TCRdb's copy has only in-frame clones and leaves some out. The repertoire holds nearly 60,000 clones, with 70% to 75% as singletons. The time point: pre-treatment sample, taken before nivolumab and TIL therapy. The sequenced sample was blood, obtained at baseline. The receptors shown here come from a person between 30 and 79 years old with non-small cell lung cancer.

V is TRBV7-2 and J is TRBJ2-7; TRBD1 matches 7 bases. The J segment lost 4 bases and the V segment lost 2 bases, leaving 8 bases of the junction unmatched. The V gene's germline CDR1 is SGHTA and CDR2 FQGNSA. This CDR3 spans 15 amino acids. This CDR3 reads CASSLTPGQHYEQYF. The DNA for the CDR3 is TGTGCCAGCAGCTTAACACCGGGACAGCATTACGAGCAGTACTTC.

This clone has just one count. The chain joins TRBV4-2 to TRBJ1-1; possibly TRBD1 for D (5 bases). CDR1 is LGHNA and CDR2 is YNFKEQ in the germline V gene. Trimming took off 2 bases at V and 3 bases at J, with 10 bases between the two ends. This CDR3 spans 14 amino acids. CDR3 DNA sequence: TGTGCCAGCAGCCAATTTTTGGGGGACACTGAAGCTTTCTTT. Its protein product is CASSQFLGDTEAFF.

The chain is built from TRBV7-2 and TRBJ1-1; no firm D call. This CDR3 has 15 residues. Trimming cost V 2 bases and J 1 base, with 11 bases left between them. Germline V gene sequence: CDR1 SGHTA, CDR2 FQGNSA. The CDR3 DNA sequence: TGTGCCAGCAGCTTAATTAGGGTCGAGAACACTGAAGCTTTCTTT. Protein sequence: CASSLIRVENTEAFF.

The chain employs TRBV2 and TRBJ2-7, with 7 bases fitting TRBD1. Per germline, CDR1 SNHLY and CDR2 FYNNEI. This CDR3 contains 11 residues. V was pared by 8 bases and J by 5 bases, with 3 bases of the junction left unmatched. CDR3 nucleotides: TGTGCCAGCGGGGGACAGCACGAGCAGTACTTC. This sequence encodes CASGGQHEQYF.

The V call is TRBV7-3, the J call TRBJ2-1; TRBD1 agrees at 11 bases. Trimming at V came to 1 base and at J to 7 bases, leaving 6 bases not matched to a gene. This CDR3 is 16 amino acids long. CDR1 and CDR2 (germline): SGHTA, FQGTGA. The CDR3 nucleotides are TGTGCCAGCAGCTTAAGGGCGGACAGGGGGCTTAATGAGCAGTTCTTC. As protein: CASSLRADRGLNEQFF.

This clone showed up just once. The rearrangement links TRBV27 to TRBJ2-2, with TRBD2 identical over 10 bases. CDR3 size: 16 residues. V was clipped by 4 bases and J by 1 base; unmatched bases: 3. Germline-derived CDR1 and CDR2 are MNHEY and SMNVEV (reference sequence). CDR3 bases: TGTGCCAGCAGTTCGGGACTAGCGCGGAACACCGGGGAGCTGTTTTTT. Translating gives CASSSGLARNTGELFF.

The chain links TRBV19 to TRBJ2-3; a weak D match, TRBD1 (5 bases). The V end lost 2 bases, the J end lost 8 bases, and 20 bases lay between the germline ends. The germline CDR1 and CDR2 sequences are LNHDA and SQIVND (reference sequence). The CDR3 runs 16 residues. This chain's CDR3 is CASSILLGLVMGTQYF. Written as DNA, the CDR3 is TGTGCCAGTAGTATATTGTTGGGGCTAGTTATGGGTACGCAGTATTTT.

The chain uses TRBV7-7 and TRBJ2-1; 12 positions agree with TRBD2. The CDR3 is made up of 15 amino acids. The J segment lost 6 bases and the V segment lost 3 bases, leaving 3 bases of the junction unmatched. CDR1 and CDR2 (germline): SSHAT, FNYEAQ (reference sequence). CDR3 region: CASSLGLAGLNEQFF. Written as DNA, the CDR3 is TGTGCCAGCAGCTTGGGACTAGCGGGTCTCAATGAGCAGTTCTTC.

There are a few counts of this clone. The chain uses TRBV19 and TRBJ1-2, with TRBD1 matching 9 bases. Trimming took 2 bases from V and 2 from J; bases not matched to a gene: 15. The CDR3 runs 19 residues. Germline lookup yields CDR1 LNHDA and CDR2 SQIVND (reference sequence). The CDR3 region has the DNA TGTGCCAGTAGTATAAAATCCCTAGGACAGGGGCCTTCGAACTATGGCTACACCTTC. Its translation is CASSIKSLGQGPSNYGYTF. Full variable domain (remainder filled in from reference TRBV19 and TRBJ1-2): DGGITQSPKYLFRKEGQNVTLSCEQNLNHDAMYWYRQDPGQGLRLIYYSQIVNDFQKGDIAEGYSVSREKKESFPLTVTSAQKNPTAFYLCASSIKSLGQGPSNYGYTFGSGTRLTVV.

The chain links TRBV6-1 to TRBJ1-6; 7 bases align to TRBD1. Germline CDR1 and CDR2: MNHNS and SASEGT. This CDR3 is built from 16 residues. V gave up 4 bases and J gave up 6 bases; unmatched junction bases: 9. The DNA of the CDR3 is TGTGCCAGCAGTGGCGACAGGGCGGCTGGTAATTCACCCCTCCACTTT. This gives the protein CASSGDRAAGNSPLHF.

The rearrangement uses TRBV5-1 and TRBJ2-7; D not resolved. Trimming removed 2 bases at V and 0 bases at J, with 12 bases between. This CDR3 region has 15 residues. Germline CDR1 SGHRS, CDR2 YFSETQ. The CDR3 nucleotides read TGCGCCAGCAGCTTTGGCAGTCCCCTCTCCTACGAGCAGTACTTC. Its translation is CASSFGSPLSYEQYF.

This clone was seen once. V is TRBV7-9 and J is TRBJ2-5, with 7 bases aligning to TRBD1. CDR3 length: 15 residues. Germline-derived CDR1 and CDR2 are SEHNR and FQNEAQ (reference sequence). Trimming at V came to 3 bases and at J to 5 bases, leaving 9 bases not matched to a gene. CDR3 protein: CASSFQGARGETQYF. The CDR3 bases are TGTGCCAGCAGCTTCCAAGGCGCCAGGGGGGAGACCCAGTACTTC.

The chain carries TRBV5-8 and TRBJ1-2, with 11 bases fitting TRBD1. Trimming removed 4 bases from V and 2 bases from J; junction bases left unmatched: 7. Germline CDR1 and CDR2: SGHTS and YDEGEE. This CDR3 comprises 16 residues. The CDR3 region is CASSPDRGRLNYGYTF. Written as DNA, the CDR3 is TGTGCCAGCAGCCCGGACAGGGGGCGCTTAAACTATGGCTACACCTTC. The whole variable domain, remainder taken from reference TRBV5-8 and TRBJ1-2, is EAGVTQSPTHLIKTRGQQATLRCSPISGHTSVYWYQQALGLGLQFLLWYDEGEERNRGNFPPRFSGRQFPNYSSELNVNALELEDSALYLCASSPDRGRLNYGYTFGSGTRLTVV.

The chain uses TRBV11-3 and TRBJ1-1, with D maybe TRBD1 (5 bases). CDR3 length: 12 residues. The germline V and J ends were trimmed by 5 bases and 4 bases, with 8 bases remaining between them. Germline V gene sequence: CDR1 SGHNT, CDR2 YENEEA. The CDR3 DNA follows: TGTGCCAGCAGCGCAAGGGGCACTGAAGCTTTCTTT. It specifies CASSARGTEAFF.

This clone was recorded a few times. The V and J genes are TRBV28 and TRBJ1-2; D is ambiguous. Germline CDR1 MDHEN, CDR2 SYDVKM. The CDR3 extends over 11 amino acids. V was shortened by 7 bases and J by 5 bases, with 8 bases between the two germline ends. CDR3 sequence: CASTSWYGYTF. The DNA for the CDR3 is TGTGCCAGCACTTCCTGGTATGGCTACACCTTC.

The chain links TRBV19 to TRBJ2-1; D uncertain. With 8 bases removed from V and 10 bases from J, the gap between germline ends came to 21 bases. Germline V gene data show CDR1 as LNHDA and CDR2 as SQIVND (reference sequence). The CDR3 has 14 residues. The CDR3 bases are TGTGCCAGTGAAGATGAGGCCTTCTATTCGGAGCAGTTCTTC. It encodes CASEDEAFYSEQFF.

The chain recombines TRBV4-3 with TRBJ1-6, with 9 bases identical to TRBD1. CDR1 is LGHNA and CDR2 is YSLEER in the germline V gene. The J segment lost 0 bases and the V segment lost 0 bases, leaving 6 bases of the junction unmatched. This CDR3 has 19 residues. The CDR3 DNA follows: TGCGCCAGCAGCCAAGATTGGGGGACAGGGAGCTCCTATAATTCACCCCTCCACTTT. Amino acid sequence: CASSQDWGTGSSYNSPLHF.

V and J are TRBV10-3 and TRBJ2-6; 8 nucleotides match TRBD1. Germline CDR1 ENHRY, CDR2 SYGVKD. The CDR3 extends over 17 amino acids. The junction had 5 bases not matched to a gene; V was cut back by 4 bases and J by 0 bases. The CDR3 is CAISGGTGISGANVLTF. The CDR3 bases are TGTGCCATCAGTGGCGGGACAGGCATCTCTGGGGCCAACGTCCTGACTTTC.

The CDR3 region is CASSLSTGNYQETQYF. The CDR3 nucleotides are TGTGCCAGCAGCTTAAGCACAGGGAACTACCAAGAGACCCAGTACTTC. The chain employs TRBV7-8 and TRBJ2-5; possible D gene TRBD1, 6 bases. The CDR3 is 16 residues long. In germline, CDR1 is SGHVS, CDR2 FQNEAQ. Trimming took off 2 bases at V and 0 bases at J, with 13 bases between the two ends.

This chain uses TRBV10-3 with TRBJ1-4; 10 bases map to TRBD1. The CDR3 covers 12 residues. The germline gives CDR1 ENHRY, CDR2 SYGVKD. V gave up 8 bases and J gave up 6 bases; unmatched junction bases: 0. The CDR3: CAIGTGDEKLFF. CDR3 coding DNA: TGTGCCATCGGGACAGGGGATGAAAAACTGTTTTTT.

V usage is TRBV6-5 and J usage is TRBJ1-1; D ambiguous. Trimming took 7 bases from V and 1 from J, leaving 10 bases between them. CDR3 length equals 13 residues. Germline V gene sequence: CDR1 MNHEY, CDR2 SVGAGI. The CDR3, as DNA: TGTGCCAGCATGGGTAGCAGGAACACTGAAGCTTTCTTT. Its translation: CASMGSRNTEAFF.

The chain is built from TRBV19 and TRBJ2-3; TRBD2 matches at 12 bases. CDR1 and CDR2 from the germline V gene are LNHDA and SQIVND (reference sequence). The CDR3 length is 16 residues. After removal of 4 bases from V and 1 base from J, the junction contained 3 bases not matched to a gene. CDR3 nucleotides: TGTGCCAGTAGTAGGACTAGCGGGATGGGCACAGATACGCAGTATTTT. This encodes CASSRTSGMGTDTQYF.

The table lists this clone with a few counts. The V gene is TRBV15, the J gene TRBJ2-6; TRBD2 might be the D (7 bases). V was pared by 1 base and J by 0 bases, with 16 bases between. The CDR3 sequence is 19 residues long. Germline assignment: CDR1 LNHNV and CDR2 YYDKDF (reference sequence). The DNA of the CDR3 is TGTGCCACCAGCAGAGCCCGGGGGGCAGGATTCTCTGGGGCCAACGTCCTGACTTTC. Protein sequence: CATSRARGAGFSGANVLTF.

V is TRBV14 and J is TRBJ1-1; 11 bases align to TRBD1. The CDR3 length is 18 residues. The junction had 10 bases not matched to a gene; V was cut back by 0 bases and J by 4 bases. CDR1 and CDR2 (germline): SGHDN, FVKESK. The CDR3 here is CASSQDLGQGALVTEAFF. CDR3 nucleotide sequence: TGTGCCAGCAGCCAAGATCTCGGACAGGGGGCGCTTGTCACTGAAGCTTTCTTT.

The chain uses TRBV5-5 and TRBJ1-5, with D unclear. The CDR3 spans 16 residues. CDR1 and CDR2 (germline): SGHKS, YYEKEE (reference sequence). The V end lost 0 bases, the J end lost 3 bases, and 13 bases lay between the germline ends. The CDR3 region is CASSLANGRFNQPQHF. CDR3 nucleotide sequence: TGTGCCAGCAGCTTGGCCAACGGTAGATTCAATCAGCCCCAGCATTTT.

The CDR3 reads CATGTDNREQYF. Written as DNA, the CDR3 is TGTGCCACCGGGACGGACAACCGGGAGCAGTACTTC. The chain joins TRBV10-3 to TRBJ2-7; either TRBD1 or TRBD2 may supply D (5 bases each). Per the germline V gene, CDR1 is ENHRY and CDR2 is SYGVKD. V was trimmed by 10 bases and J by 7 bases, leaving 17 bases between them. The CDR3 runs 12 residues.

CDR3 sequence: CASSQEGAVLAKNIQYF. The CDR3 nucleotides are TGTGCCAGCAGCCAAGAAGGGGCAGTCCTGGCCAAAAACATTCAGTACTTC. The chain uses TRBV4-2 and TRBJ2-4; tentative D call: TRBD1 (5 bases). This CDR3 is 17 amino acids long. The germline gives CDR1 LGHNA, CDR2 YNFKEQ. The V end lost 0 bases, the J end lost 1 base, and 13 bases lay between the germline ends.

This clone was picked up a small number of times. The chain uses TRBV9 and TRBJ2-2, with a possible D match to TRBD2 (6 bases). The CDR3 is made up of 14 amino acids. The V end lost 0 bases, the J end lost 7 bases, and 10 bases lay between the germline ends. CDR1 and CDR2 from the germline V gene are SGDLS and YYNGEE. The chain's CDR3 is CASSVEEGFGELFF. The CDR3 nucleotides are TGTGCCAGCAGCGTAGAGGAGGGGTTCGGGGAGCTGTTTTTT. Together with reference TRBV9 and TRBJ2-2, the CDR3 gives the full variable domain: DSGVTQTPKHLITATGQRVTLRCSPRSGDLSVYWYQQSLDQGLQFLIQYYNGEERAKGNILERFSAQQFPDLHSELNLSSLELGDSALYFCASSVEEGFGELFFGEGSRLTVL.

The rearrangement uses TRBV5-1 and TRBJ2-3; tentative D call: TRBD2 (6 bases). V was cut by 4 bases and J by 1 base, with 10 bases left in between. Germline values: CDR1 SGHRS, CDR2 YFSETQ. This CDR3 is 14 amino acids long. Written as DNA, the CDR3 is TGCGCCAGCAGCCTCGGCGGGGGCACAGATACGCAGTATTTT. Translated: CASSLGGGTDTQYF.

The genes are TRBV5-1 and TRBJ2-5; 11 nucleotides line up with TRBD2. There are 14 residues in the CDR3. V trimming: 4 bases; J trimming: 4 bases; junction bases outside the gene matches: 3. Per the germline V gene, CDR1 is SGHRS and CDR2 is YFSETQ. Here the CDR3 DNA reads TGCGCCAGCAGCGTTACTAGCGGGGGAGAGACCCAGTACTTC. Translated, it gives CASSVTSGGETQYF.

CDR3 residues: CASSQGGQGQNYGYTF. Here the CDR3 DNA reads TGTGCCAGCAGCCAGGGGGGACAGGGGCAGAACTATGGCTACACCTTC. The chain is built from TRBV14 and TRBJ1-2, with 10 nucleotides matching TRBD1. V shed 3 bases and J 2 bases; nucleotides not matched to a gene: 6. Germline assignment: CDR1 SGHDN and CDR2 FVKESK. This CDR3 contains 16 residues.